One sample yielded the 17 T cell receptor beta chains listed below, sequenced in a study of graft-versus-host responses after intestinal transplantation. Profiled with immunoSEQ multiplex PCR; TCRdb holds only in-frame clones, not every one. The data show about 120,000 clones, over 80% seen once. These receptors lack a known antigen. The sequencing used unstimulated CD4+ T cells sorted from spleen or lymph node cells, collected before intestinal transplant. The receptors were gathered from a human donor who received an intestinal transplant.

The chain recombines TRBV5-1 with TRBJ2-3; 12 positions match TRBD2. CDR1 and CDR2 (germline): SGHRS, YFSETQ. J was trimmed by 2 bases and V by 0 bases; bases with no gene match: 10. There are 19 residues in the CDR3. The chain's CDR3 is CASSLAGRLAGAFTDTQYF. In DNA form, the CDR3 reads TGCGCCAGCAGCTTGGCCGGGAGACTAGCGGGAGCCTTCACAGATACGCAGTATTTT.

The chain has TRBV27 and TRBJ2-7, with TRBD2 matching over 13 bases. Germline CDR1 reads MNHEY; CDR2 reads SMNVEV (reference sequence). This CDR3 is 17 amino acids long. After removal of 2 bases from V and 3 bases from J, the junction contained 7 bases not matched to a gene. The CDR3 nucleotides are TGTGCCAGCAGTTTACGGACTAGCGGGAGAAAAAACTACGAGCAGTACTTC. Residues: CASSLRTSGRKNYEQYF.

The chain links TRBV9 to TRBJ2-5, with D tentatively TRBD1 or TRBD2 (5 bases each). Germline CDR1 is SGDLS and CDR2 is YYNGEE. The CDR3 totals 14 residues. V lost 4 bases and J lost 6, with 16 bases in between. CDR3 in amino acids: CASSPPGTLKTQYF. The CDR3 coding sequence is TGTGCCAGCAGCCCTCCCGGGACGTTGAAGACCCAGTACTTC.

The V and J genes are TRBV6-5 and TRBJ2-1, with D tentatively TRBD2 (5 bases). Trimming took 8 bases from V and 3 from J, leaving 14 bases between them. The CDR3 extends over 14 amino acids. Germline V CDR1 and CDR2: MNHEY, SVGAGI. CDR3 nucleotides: TGTGCCAGCGGTTCCCCCCGGGACTACAATGAGCAGTTCTTC. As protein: CASGSPRDYNEQFF.

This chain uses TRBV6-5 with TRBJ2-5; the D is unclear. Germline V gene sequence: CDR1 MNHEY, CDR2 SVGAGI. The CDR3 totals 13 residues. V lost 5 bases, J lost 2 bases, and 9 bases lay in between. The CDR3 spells CASSPQKQETQYF. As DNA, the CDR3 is TGTGCCAGCAGTCCACAGAAACAAGAGACCCAGTACTTC.

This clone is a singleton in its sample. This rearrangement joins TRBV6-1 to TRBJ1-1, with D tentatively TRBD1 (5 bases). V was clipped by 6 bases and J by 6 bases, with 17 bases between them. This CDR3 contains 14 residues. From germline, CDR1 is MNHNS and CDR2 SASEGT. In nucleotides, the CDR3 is TGTGCCAGCAGCCCCGGGACCTGGGGCGCTGAAGCTTTCTTT. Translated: CASSPGTWGAEAFF.

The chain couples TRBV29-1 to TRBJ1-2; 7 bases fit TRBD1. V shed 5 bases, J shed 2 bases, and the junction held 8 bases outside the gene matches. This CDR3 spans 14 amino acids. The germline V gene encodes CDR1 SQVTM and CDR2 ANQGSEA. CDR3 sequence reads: CSVIRGAQNYGYTF. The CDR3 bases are TGCAGCGTTATCAGGGGGGCCCAAAACTATGGCTACACCTTC.

CDR3 bases: TGCGCCAGCAGCTTAGTGGCAGGGGCCAACGTCCTGACTTTC. The encoded protein is CASSLVAGANVLTF. This chain links TRBV5-1 with TRBJ2-6; unclear D gene. The CDR3 covers 14 residues. Trimming removed 2 bases at V and 4 bases at J, with 7 bases between. Germline V gene lookup returns CDR1 SGHRS and CDR2 YFSETQ. Together with reference TRBV5-1 and TRBJ2-6, the CDR3 gives the full variable domain: KAGVTQTPRYLIKTRGQQVTLSCSPISGHRSVSWYQQTPGQGLQFLFEYFSETQRNKGNFPGRFSGRQFSNSRSEMNVSTLELGDSALYLCASSLVAGANVLTFGAGSRLTVL.

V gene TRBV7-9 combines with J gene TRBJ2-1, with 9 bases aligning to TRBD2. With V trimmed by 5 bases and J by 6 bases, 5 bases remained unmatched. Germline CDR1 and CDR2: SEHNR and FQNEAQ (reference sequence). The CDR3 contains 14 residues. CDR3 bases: TGTGCCAGCAGCAGTAGCGGGAGAAGCAATGAGCAGTTCTTC. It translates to CASSSSGRSNEQFF.

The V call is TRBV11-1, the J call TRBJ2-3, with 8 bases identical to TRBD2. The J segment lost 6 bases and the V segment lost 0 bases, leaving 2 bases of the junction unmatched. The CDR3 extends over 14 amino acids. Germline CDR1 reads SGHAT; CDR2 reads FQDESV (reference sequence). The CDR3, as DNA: TGTGCCAGCAGCTTAGCAGCGGGAGTTGATACGCAGTATTTT. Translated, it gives CASSLAAGVDTQYF.

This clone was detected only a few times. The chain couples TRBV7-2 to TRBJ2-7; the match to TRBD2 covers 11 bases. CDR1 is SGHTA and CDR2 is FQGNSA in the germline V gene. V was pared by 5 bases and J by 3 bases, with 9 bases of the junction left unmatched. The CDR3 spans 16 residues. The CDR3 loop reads CASSNIAGGPIYEQYF. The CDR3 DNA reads TGTGCCAGCAGCAACATAGCGGGAGGGCCTATCTACGAGCAGTACTTC.

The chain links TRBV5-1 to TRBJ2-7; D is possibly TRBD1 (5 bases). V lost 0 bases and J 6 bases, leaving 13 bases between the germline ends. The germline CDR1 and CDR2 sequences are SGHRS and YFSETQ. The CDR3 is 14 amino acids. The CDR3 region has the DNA TGCGCCAGCAGCTTGGACGCAGGGCTCGGCGAGCAGTACTTC. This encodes CASSLDAGLGEQYF.

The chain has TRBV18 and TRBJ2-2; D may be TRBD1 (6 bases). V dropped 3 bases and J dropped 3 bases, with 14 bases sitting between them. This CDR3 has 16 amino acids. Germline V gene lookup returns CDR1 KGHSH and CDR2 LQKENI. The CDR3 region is CASSPRRGDYTGELFF. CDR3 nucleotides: TGTGCCAGCTCACCCCGCAGGGGAGATTACACCGGGGAGCTGTTTTTT.

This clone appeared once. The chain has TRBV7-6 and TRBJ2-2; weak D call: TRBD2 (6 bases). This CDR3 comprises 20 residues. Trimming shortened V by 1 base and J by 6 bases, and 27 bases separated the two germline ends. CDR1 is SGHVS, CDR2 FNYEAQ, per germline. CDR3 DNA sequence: TGTGCCAGCAGCTTAGATGCTTCCTTGAACAGACTAGATAAGGCCGGGGAGCTGTTTTTT. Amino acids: CASSLDASLNRLDKAGELFF.

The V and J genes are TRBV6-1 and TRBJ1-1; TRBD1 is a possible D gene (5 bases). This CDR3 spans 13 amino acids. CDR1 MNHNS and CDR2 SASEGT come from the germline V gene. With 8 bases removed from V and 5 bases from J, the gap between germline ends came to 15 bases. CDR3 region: CASHYLGGTEAFF. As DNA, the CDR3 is TGTGCCAGCCATTATTTGGGGGGAACTGAAGCTTTCTTT.

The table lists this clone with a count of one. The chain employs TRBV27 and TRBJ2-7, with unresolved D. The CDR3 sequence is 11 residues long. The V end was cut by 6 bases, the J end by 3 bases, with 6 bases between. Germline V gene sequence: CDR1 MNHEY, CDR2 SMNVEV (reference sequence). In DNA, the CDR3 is TGTGCCAGCAGCGACATCTACGAGCAGTACTTC. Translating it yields CASSDIYEQYF.

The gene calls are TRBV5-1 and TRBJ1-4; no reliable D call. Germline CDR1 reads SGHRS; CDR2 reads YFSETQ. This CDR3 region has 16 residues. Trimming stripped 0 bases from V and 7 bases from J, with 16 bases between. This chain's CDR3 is CASSLDRAVSSEKLFF. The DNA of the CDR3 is TGCGCCAGCAGCTTGGATAGGGCAGTTAGTAGTGAAAAACTGTTTTTT.